One and the same sample provided the 30 T cell receptor beta chains below, sequenced in a study of shared clonotypes between healthy human individuals. Profiled with immunoSEQ multiplex PCR; TCRdb holds only in-frame clones, not every one. The sample lists around 2.1 million clones, almost 96% occurring once. Sequencing used naive CD4+ T cells sorted from blood. Subset in this sample: CD45RA+ positively selected. Source of these receptors: a man aged 18-30 years in good health.

This rearrangement joins TRBV6-1 to TRBJ2-3; D gene uncertain. Trimming cost V 3 bases and J 2 bases, with 9 bases left between them. Germline V gene lookup returns CDR1 MNHNS and CDR2 SASEGT. CDR3 size: 14 residues. The CDR3 is CASSEQLTTDTQYF. The CDR3 DNA reads as TGTGCCAGCAGTGAGCAGTTAACCACAGATACGCAGTATTTT.

The chain recombines TRBV5-4 with TRBJ2-2; TRBD2 matches at 7 bases. Germline values: CDR1 SGHNT, CDR2 YYREEE (reference sequence). The CDR3 contains 14 residues. The junction had 6 bases not matched to a gene; V was cut back by 4 bases and J by 6 bases. The CDR3 protein is CASSPGLNPGELFF. The CDR3 DNA reads as TGTGCCAGCAGCCCGGGACTAAACCCCGGGGAGCTGTTTTTT.

The chain combines TRBV9 with TRBJ2-6; possibly TRBD2 for D (6 bases). This CDR3 region has 16 residues. Trimming left V 0 bases short and J 4 bases short, with 11 bases between. Germline assignment: CDR1 SGDLS and CDR2 YYNGEE. The chain's CDR3 is CASSVGGGVGANVLTF. The CDR3 region has the DNA TGTGCCAGCAGCGTAGGTGGAGGGGTAGGGGCCAACGTCCTGACTTTC.

This chain links TRBV30 with TRBJ2-2; TRBD2 matches 7 bases. Germline CDR1 reads GTSNPN; CDR2 reads SVGIG (reference sequence). Trimming removed 0 bases from V and 4 bases from J; junction bases left unmatched: 5. The CDR3 length is 15 residues. CDR3 sequence reads: CAWSVSGGITGELFF. CDR3 sequence (DNA): TGTGCCTGGAGTGTTTCCGGGGGGATCACCGGGGAGCTGTTTTTT.

The V and J genes are TRBV5-6 and TRBJ2-1, with TRBD2 matching 10 bases. This CDR3 has 16 residues. CDR1 is SGHDT and CDR2 is YYEEEE in the germline V gene. V lost 4 bases, J lost 1 base, and 5 bases stayed unmatched. CDR3 coding DNA: TGTGCCAGCAGCCCTAGCGGGAGTAGATCCTACAATGAGCAGTTCTTC. Protein sequence: CASSPSGSRSYNEQFF. Combining the CDR3 with reference TRBV5-6 and TRBJ2-1 gives the whole variable domain DAGVTQSPTHLIKTRGQQVTLRCSPKSGHDTVSWYQQALGQGPQFIFQYYEEEERQRGNFPDRFSGHQFPNYSSELNVNALLLGDSALYLCASSPSGSRSYNEQFFGPGTRLTVL.

The chain is built from TRBV5-1 and TRBJ2-7; 7 bases line up with TRBD1. The CDR3 is 15 residues long. Germline V gene lookup returns CDR1 SGHRS and CDR2 YFSETQ. Germline trimming cut 0 bases from V and 2 bases from J; bases unmatched to any gene: 5. The CDR3 sequence: CASSLVGTAAYEQYF. The CDR3 DNA is TGCGCCAGCAGCTTGGTGGGGACAGCAGCCTACGAGCAGTACTTC.

V gene TRBV2 combines with J gene TRBJ2-7, with D hard to call. This CDR3 comprises 12 residues. The V end was cut by 4 bases, the J end by 3 bases, with 7 bases between. The V gene's germline CDR1 is SNHLY and CDR2 FYNNEI. CDR3 in DNA: TGTGCCAGCAGTGCGTACAGCTACGAGCAGTACTTC. Translated, it gives CASSAYSYEQYF.

The rearrangement links TRBV28 to TRBJ1-2; 7 bases are a match to TRBD1. Germline loops: CDR1 MDHEN, CDR2 SYDVKM. V shed 4 bases, J shed 6 bases, and the junction held 8 bases outside the gene matches. The CDR3 consists of 14 residues. CDR3 DNA: TGTGCCAGCAGTTCGACAGGGCGAAGTCATGGCTACACCTTC. Its protein product is CASSSTGRSHGYTF.

The chain carries TRBV11-3 and TRBJ2-7; maybe TRBD1 (6 bases). The ends were cut back, 4 bases at V and 2 bases at J, with 12 bases in the middle. This CDR3 has 14 residues. Germline assignment: CDR1 SGHNT and CDR2 YENEEA. CDR3 nucleotide sequence: TGTGCCAGCAGCTCCGGGACACCTCCCTACGAGCAGTACTTC. Translated: CASSSGTPPYEQYF.

The chain combines TRBV7-2 with TRBJ1-3, with TRBD1 as a possible D gene (6 bases). V lost 1 base, J lost 0 bases, and 10 bases lay in between. Germline V gene data show CDR1 as SGHTA and CDR2 as FQGNSA. The CDR3 sequence is 16 residues long. The CDR3 here is CASSLGGTSSGNTIYF. The CDR3, as DNA: TGTGCCAGCAGCTTAGGCGGGACATCCTCTGGAAACACCATATATTTT.

V and J are TRBV6-5 and TRBJ1-6; no firm D call. Trimming left V 0 bases short and J 1 base short, with 7 bases between. The CDR3 has 16 amino acids. Germline CDR1 and CDR2: MNHEY and SVGAGI. CDR3 amino acids: CASSYSWESYNSPLHF. The CDR3 bases are TGTGCCAGCAGTTACTCGTGGGAATCCTATAATTCACCCCTCCACTTT.

This clone came up once. The chain uses TRBV19 and TRBJ2-7; D is possibly TRBD1 (6 bases). The CDR3 contains 17 residues. Trimming removed 6 bases at V and 3 bases at J, with 24 bases between. CDR1 LNHDA and CDR2 SQIVND come from the germline V gene (reference sequence). The CDR3 protein is CASSIIPRAGADYEQYF. For the CDR3, the DNA is TGTGCCAGTAGCATAATTCCCCGGGCAGGGGCAGACTACGAGCAGTACTTC. The full variable domain, in which reference TRBV19 and TRBJ2-7 provide the parts outside the CDR3, is DGGITQSPKYLFRKEGQNVTLSCEQNLNHDAMYWYRQDPGQGLRLIYYSQIVNDFQKGDIAEGYSVSREKKESFPLTVTSAQKNPTAFYLCASSIIPRAGADYEQYFGPGTRLTVT.

The chain has TRBV2 and TRBJ1-4; TRBD1 matches 9 bases. The germline CDR1 and CDR2 sequences are SNHLY and FYNNEI. This CDR3 region has 14 residues. V gave up 4 bases and J gave up 7 bases; unmatched junction bases: 4. The CDR3 coding sequence is TGTGCCAGCAGTGTGGGACAGGGAAGTGAAAAACTGTTTTTT. Protein product: CASSVGQGSEKLFF. Complete variable domain (other parts from reference TRBV2 and TRBJ1-4): EPEVTQTPSHQVTQMGQEVILRCVPISNHLYFYWYRQILGQKVEFLVSFYNNEISEKSEIFDDQFSVERPDGSNFTLKIRSTKLEDSAMYFCASSVGQGSEKLFFGSGTQLSVL.

The V gene is TRBV7-9, the J gene TRBJ1-6, with 7 bases identical to TRBD1. CDR1 is SEHNR and CDR2 is FQNEAQ in the germline V gene (reference sequence). After removal of 5 bases from V and 7 bases from J, the junction contained 11 bases not matched to a gene. The CDR3 consists of 16 residues. The CDR3 sequence: CASSVSTGRGNSPLHF. The CDR3 coding sequence is TGTGCCAGCAGCGTCTCGACAGGGAGGGGAAATTCACCCCTCCACTTT.

J is TRBJ2-3 and V is TRBV27; a possible D gene is TRBD1 (6 bases). Deletions cut 6 bases from V and 7 bases from J, with 14 bases between. The germline V gene has CDR1 MNHEY and CDR2 SMNVEV (reference sequence). The CDR3 contains 13 residues. The CDR3 sequence is CASRSGDDYTQYF. The DNA of the CDR3 is TGTGCCAGCAGGTCAGGGGACGATTATACGCAGTATTTT.

The genes are TRBV28 and TRBJ2-7; the match to TRBD1 covers 7 bases. The V segment lost 2 bases and the J segment 5 bases; nucleotides outside the gene matches: 0. Per germline, CDR1 MDHEN and CDR2 SYDVKM. The CDR3 runs to 12 residues. CDR3 loop: CASSLQGDEQYF. The CDR3 DNA follows: TGTGCCAGCAGTTTACAGGGGGACGAGCAGTACTTC.

The chain uses TRBV6-4 and TRBJ1-1, with a tentative D call TRBD1 (5 bases). This CDR3 spans 13 amino acids. V lost 5 bases to trimming and J lost 2 bases, with 9 bases between them. Germline V gene data show CDR1 as MRHNA and CDR2 as SNTAGT. In DNA form, the CDR3 reads TGTGCCAGCAGTCAACAGGTTAACACTGAAGCTTTCTTT. The encoded protein is CASSQQVNTEAFF.

On this clone itself: At the DNA level, this CDR3 is encoded by other sequences in the same sample as well. The chain has TRBV7-2 and TRBJ2-5; 12 nucleotides match TRBD1. Germline lookup yields CDR1 SGHTA and CDR2 FQGNSA. Trimming removed 5 bases from V and 5 bases from J; junction bases left unmatched: 6. This CDR3 region has 15 residues. This chain's CDR3 is CASSPGQGARETQYF. DNA of the CDR3: TGTGCCAGCAGCCCGGGACAGGGGGCGAGGGAGACCCAGTACTTC.

The V and J genes are TRBV6-5 and TRBJ1-6, with 9 bases matching TRBD1. Germline lookup yields CDR1 MNHEY and CDR2 SVGAGI. The ends lost 4 bases at V and 9 bases at J; junction bases unmatched: 7. The CDR3 has 15 amino acids. The CDR3 DNA reads TGTGCCAGCAGTTCCGGGACAGGGTTGGCTTCACCCCTCCACTTT. Protein sequence: CASSSGTGLASPLHF.

J is TRBJ1-3 and V is TRBV10-2; a possible D gene is TRBD1 (5 bases). CDR1 and CDR2 (germline): WSHSY, SAAADI. V gave up 2 bases and J gave up 0 bases, with 14 bases separating them. CDR3 length: 17 residues. The CDR3 DNA reads TGCGCCAGCAGTGAGGGGGCAGGCCGCCTCTCTGGAAACACCATATATTTT. It specifies CASSEGAGRLSGNTIYF.

The V gene is TRBV21-1, the J gene TRBJ2-2; the D segment call TRBD1 is taken from the table without a DNA check. TRBV21-1 constitutes a pseudogene. The CDR3 covers 17 residues. The CDR3 DNA reads TGTGCCAGCAGCAAAGGTAGGGGGAGAAGGAACACCGGGGAGCTGTTTTTT. This gives the protein CASSKGRGRRNTGELFF.

V usage is TRBV7-9 and J usage is TRBJ1-4, with a weak D call TRBD1 (5 bases). The germline gives CDR1 SEHNR, CDR2 FQNEAQ (reference sequence). Deletions cut 1 base from V and 7 bases from J, with 13 bases between. This CDR3 is built from 15 residues. As DNA, the CDR3 is TGTGCCAGCAGCTTAGATAGTCAGGGCGGTGAAAAACTGTTTTTT. Its translation is CASSLDSQGGEKLFF.

Concerning this clone: One end of the junction fails to match germline, which may point to a read error. The V call is TRBV7-7, the J call TRBJ2-5, with a weak D call TRBD1 (6 bases). CDR3 length equals 15 residues. Germline V gene lookup returns CDR1 SSHAT and CDR2 FNYEAQ (reference sequence). The CDR3 loop is CASSLVQGMGETQYF. As DNA, the CDR3 is TGTGCTAGCAGCTTGGTGCAGGGGATGGGGGAGACCCAGTACTTC.

Written as DNA, the CDR3 is TGTGCCAGCAGCCCCTGGACTAGCGGGAGGTCCTACGAGCAGTACTTC. Protein product: CASSPWTSGRSYEQYF. V is TRBV5-4 and J is TRBJ2-7; the match to TRBD2 covers 14 bases. J gave up 1 base and V 4 bases, and 4 bases lay outside the gene matches. Germline V gene lookup returns CDR1 SGHNT and CDR2 YYREEE (reference sequence). The CDR3 consists of 16 residues.

This chain joins TRBV30 and TRBJ2-1; 7 nucleotides agree with TRBD2. There are 16 residues in the CDR3. From germline, CDR1 is GTSNPN and CDR2 SVGIG (reference sequence). V was pared by 0 bases and J by 2 bases, with 7 bases of the junction left unmatched. CDR3 sequence reads: CAWSVGRRGAYNEQFF. CDR3 bases: TGTGCCTGGAGTGTAGGACGACGGGGGGCCTACAATGAGCAGTTCTTC.

Worth noting for this clone: The same CDR3 can be traced to other DNA sequences in this sample. J is TRBJ2-7 and V is TRBV7-9; TRBD1 aligns across 11 bases. V dropped 5 bases and J dropped 4; count of bases not matched to a gene: 4. The CDR3 sequence is 14 residues long. The germline CDR1 and CDR2 sequences are SEHNR and FQNEAQ (reference sequence). The CDR3 protein is CASSPGTGGYEQYF. For the CDR3, the DNA is TGTGCCAGCAGCCCCGGGACAGGGGGATACGAGCAGTACTTC.

The chain joins TRBV6-5 to TRBJ1-3, with no clear D. The CDR3 length is 14 residues. In germline, CDR1 is MNHEY, CDR2 SVGAGI. V dropped 0 bases and J dropped 8 bases, with 11 bases sitting between them. DNA of the CDR3: TGTGCCAGCAGTTACTCGAAAGGCTCGGACACCATATATTTT. It translates to CASSYSKGSDTIYF.

The V gene is TRBV4-3, the J gene TRBJ2-1, with a possible D match to TRBD2 (6 bases). Germline V gene lookup returns CDR1 LGHNA and CDR2 YSLEER. The CDR3 has 16 amino acids. V lost 4 bases and J lost 2, with 15 bases in between. The CDR3 sequence: CASSPRLGSPYNEQFF. The CDR3 nucleotides are TGCGCCAGCAGCCCAAGGCTCGGGAGCCCCTACAATGAGCAGTTCTTC.

The V and J genes are TRBV4-3 and TRBJ2-3, with TRBD2 identical over 9 bases. The CDR3 consists of 16 residues. Germline values: CDR1 LGHNA, CDR2 YSLEER. V lost 1 base to trimming and J lost 4 bases; unmatched junction nucleotides: 6. In nucleotides, the CDR3 is TGCGCCAGCAGCCAAGGCGCTAGCGGGAATTCAGATACGCAGTATTTT. Translating gives CASSQGASGNSDTQYF.

The chain joins TRBV7-3 to TRBJ1-1; no reliable D call. The CDR3 is 13 residues long. Trimming shortened V by 2 bases and J by 1 base, and 5 bases separated the two germline ends. Germline V gene data show CDR1 as SGHTA and CDR2 as FQGTGA. CDR3 protein: CASSLLGNTEAFF. CDR3 nucleotides: TGTGCCAGCAGCTTATTGGGGAACACTGAAGCTTTCTTT.